This T cell receptor (beta chain) came from a study of OX40 agonist ivuxolimab in advanced cancers. Across the study: Treatment received earlier with anti-PD-1, anti-PD-L1 or anti-CTLA-4 agents was allowed, and 40% had some.

CDR3 length: 14 residues. Germline CDR1 is MNHNS and CDR2 is SASEGT. Trimming took 1 base from V and 0 from J, leaving 6 bases between them. The table came from immunoSEQ multiplex PCR; TCRdb's copy has only in-frame clones and leaves some out. Of roughly 84,000 clones in the sample, around 85% were seen once. The table lists this clone with a few counts. The chain uses TRBV6-1 and TRBJ1-2; D is unclear. This material consisted of CD4+ or CD8+ T cells sorted from blood, taken in a trial of the OX40 agonist ivuxolimab. This receptor was identified in an adult with an advanced solid tumor such as melanoma, head and neck, liver or kidney cancer. The CDR3 DNA is TGTGCCAGCAGTGAAGGTAGGCCTAACTATGGCTACACCTTC. The encoded protein is CASSEGRPNYGYTF.